This T cell receptor (beta chain) came from a study of blood T cell repertoires in COVID-19. The wider study: Researchers got acute and convalescent COVID-19 samples from the United States, Italy and Spain. The analysed material was cDNA or gDNA that came from T cells, B-cell-depleted T cells, or PBMCs.

How the authors handled the data: Estimated nucleated cell counts came from reference gene primer amplification. Libraries were prepared by immunoSEQ multiplex PCR; TCRdb keeps only in-frame clonotypes and omits some of them. The V and J calls and clone size come from that table; D and trimming were worked out from the DNA. The table lists under 250,000 clones, about nine tenths of them singletons, with around 6.5% in the top ten. The table lists this clone with many counts. This CDR3 comprises 15 residues. Looked up from germline, CDR1 is MNHEY and CDR2 is SMNVEV (reference sequence). V was pared by 6 bases and J by 7 bases, with 18 bases between.

Source material: peripheral blood. The TCR sequence derives from a man aged 55 to 70 who had recovered from COVID-19. V is TRBV27 and J is TRBJ1-4; TRBD1 might be the D (6 bases). The DNA for the CDR3 is TGTGCCAGCAGCCGAACAGGGCTAGGTGGTGAAAAACTGTTTTTT. Protein: CASSRTGLGGEKLFF.